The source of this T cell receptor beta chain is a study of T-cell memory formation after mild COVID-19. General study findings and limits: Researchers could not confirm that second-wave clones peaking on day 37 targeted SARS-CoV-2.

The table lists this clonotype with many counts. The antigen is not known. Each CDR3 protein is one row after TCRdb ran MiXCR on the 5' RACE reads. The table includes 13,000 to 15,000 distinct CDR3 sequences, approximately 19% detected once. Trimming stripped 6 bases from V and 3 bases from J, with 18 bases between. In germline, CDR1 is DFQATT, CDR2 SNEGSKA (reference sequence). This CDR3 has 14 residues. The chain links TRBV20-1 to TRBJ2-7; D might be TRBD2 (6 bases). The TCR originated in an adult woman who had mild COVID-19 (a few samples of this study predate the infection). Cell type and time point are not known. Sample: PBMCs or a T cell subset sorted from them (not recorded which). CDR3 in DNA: TGCAGTGCCTCGGGAGCCGGGCTACTCTACGAGCAGTACTTC. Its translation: CSASGAGLLYEQYF.